This TCR beta chain was documented in a study of cytomegalovirus exposure and HLA in healthy donors. Study-level results: In an earlier analysis, productive rearrangement rates for most beta V segments clustered near 87% or 30%. Later, an analysis found that common viral pathogens appeared to be linked with several of the most significant clusters. Donors belonging to an Asian-associated ancestry cluster reportedly showed fewer N-insertions in productive TCRs than the approximately 670-donor mean, according to what a later analysis found.

The PCR ran on 60 Vbeta and 13 Jbeta primers. Measured with immunoSEQ multiplex PCR; TCRdb has only the in-frame clones, and not every one. The sample carries under 110,000 clones, 75% to 90% recorded once. Comments on this clone: Its matching antigen is unknown.

The CDR3 runs 16 residues. The ends lost 4 bases at V and 5 bases at J; junction bases unmatched: 10. Germline V gene data show CDR1 as MGHRA and CDR2 as YSYEKL. The sample was PBMCs. The J gene is TRBJ2-3, the V gene TRBV4-1; TRBD2 aligns across 9 bases. This TCR came from a man aged 25 to 45 in good health and CMV-seronegative. This CDR3 reads CASSLGSGRGIDTQYF. CDR3 coding DNA: TGCGCCAGCAGCCTTGGTAGCGGGAGAGGGATAGATACGCAGTATTTT.